Detailed here is one T cell receptor beta chain. In germline, CDR1 is KGHDR, CDR2 SFDVKD. The CDR3 is made up of 16 amino acids. The trim removed 2 bases at V and 8 bases at J, leaving 9 bases unmatched. In the original analysis: It was from reference gene primer amplification that nucleated cell counts were estimated. The table came from immunoSEQ multiplex PCR; TCRdb's copy has only in-frame clones and leaves some out. The V and J calls and the clone size are those of that table, but D and trimming were determined from the DNA. The data show around 150,000 clones, 87% seen once. The data originate from a study of blood T cell repertoires in COVID-19. Across the whole study: Samples taken during acute and convalescent COVID-19 were collected in the United States, Italy and Spain. From T cells, B-cell-depleted T cells, or PBMCs came the material, which was cDNA or gDNA.

Sequencing was performed on peripheral blood. The sequence was collected from a woman aged 40 to 50 with acute or convalescent COVID-19. The chain uses TRBV24-1 and TRBJ2-1, with 9 bases lining up with TRBD1. Here the CDR3 reads CATSDSGTGFWDEQFF. The CDR3 coding sequence is TGTGCCACCAGTGATTCCGGGACAGGGTTTTGGGATGAGCAGTTCTTC.